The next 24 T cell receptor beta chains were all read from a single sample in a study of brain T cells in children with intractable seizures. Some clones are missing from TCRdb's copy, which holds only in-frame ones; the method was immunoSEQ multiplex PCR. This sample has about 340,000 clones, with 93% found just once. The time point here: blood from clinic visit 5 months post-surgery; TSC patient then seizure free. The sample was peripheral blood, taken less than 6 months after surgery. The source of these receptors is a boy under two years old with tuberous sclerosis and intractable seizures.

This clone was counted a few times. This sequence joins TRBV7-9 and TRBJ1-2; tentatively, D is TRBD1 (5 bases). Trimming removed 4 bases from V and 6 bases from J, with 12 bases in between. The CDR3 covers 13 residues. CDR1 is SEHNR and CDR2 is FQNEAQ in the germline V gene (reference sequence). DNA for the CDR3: TGTGCCAGCAGCTACGGGACGCTGGATGGCTACACCTTC. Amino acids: CASSYGTLDGYTF.

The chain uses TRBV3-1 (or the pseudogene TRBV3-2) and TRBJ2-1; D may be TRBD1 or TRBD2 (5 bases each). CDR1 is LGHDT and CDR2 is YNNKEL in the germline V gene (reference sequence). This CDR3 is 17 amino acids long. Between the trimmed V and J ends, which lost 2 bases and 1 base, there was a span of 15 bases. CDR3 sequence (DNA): TGTGCCAGCAGCCAACTGTATCGGTGGGGGTCCTACAATGAGCAGTTCTTC. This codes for CASSQLYRWGSYNEQFF.

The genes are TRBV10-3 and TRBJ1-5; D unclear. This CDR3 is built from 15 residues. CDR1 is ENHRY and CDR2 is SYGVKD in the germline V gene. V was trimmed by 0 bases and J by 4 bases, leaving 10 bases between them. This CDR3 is CAISESLGGNQPQHF. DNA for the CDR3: TGTGCCATCAGTGAGTCTCTCGGCGGGAATCAGCCCCAGCATTTT.

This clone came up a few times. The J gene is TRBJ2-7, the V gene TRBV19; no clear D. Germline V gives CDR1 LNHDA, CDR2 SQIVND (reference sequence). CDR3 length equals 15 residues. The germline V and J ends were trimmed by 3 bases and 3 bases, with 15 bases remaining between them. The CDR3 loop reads CASSISNFGLYEQYF. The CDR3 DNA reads TGTGCCAGTAGTATCTCCAATTTCGGCCTCTACGAGCAGTACTTC.

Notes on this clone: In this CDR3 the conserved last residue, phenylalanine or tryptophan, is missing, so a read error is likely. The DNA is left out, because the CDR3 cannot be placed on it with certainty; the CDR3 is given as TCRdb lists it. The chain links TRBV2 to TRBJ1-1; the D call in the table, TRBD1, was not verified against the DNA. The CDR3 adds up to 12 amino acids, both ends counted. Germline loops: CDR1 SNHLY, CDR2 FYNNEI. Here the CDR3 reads CASRRKWTDGWS.

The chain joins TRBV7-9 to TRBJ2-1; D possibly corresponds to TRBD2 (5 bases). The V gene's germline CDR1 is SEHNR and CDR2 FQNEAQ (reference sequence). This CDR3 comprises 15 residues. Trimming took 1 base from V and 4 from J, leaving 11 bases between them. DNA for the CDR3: TGTGCCAGCAGCTTAGGTGGTAGCGCATACAATGAGCAGTTCTTC. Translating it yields CASSLGGSAYNEQFF.

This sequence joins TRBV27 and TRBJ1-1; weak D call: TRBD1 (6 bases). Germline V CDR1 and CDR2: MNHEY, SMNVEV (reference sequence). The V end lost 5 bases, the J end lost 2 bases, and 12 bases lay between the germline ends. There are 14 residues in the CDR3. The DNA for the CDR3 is TGTGCCAGCAGTCCCAGGGGCGGAAACACTGAAGCTTTCTTT. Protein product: CASSPRGGNTEAFF.

The CDR3 here is CASSLDHPRGEQFF. The CDR3 bases are TGTGCCAGCAGCTTAGACCATCCGCGGGGTGAGCAGTTCTTC. This rearrangement joins TRBV7-8 to TRBJ2-1, with D maybe TRBD2 (6 bases). Germline V gene lookup returns CDR1 SGHVS and CDR2 FQNEAQ. Trimming removed 1 base from V and 9 bases from J, with 13 bases in between. This CDR3 is built from 14 residues.

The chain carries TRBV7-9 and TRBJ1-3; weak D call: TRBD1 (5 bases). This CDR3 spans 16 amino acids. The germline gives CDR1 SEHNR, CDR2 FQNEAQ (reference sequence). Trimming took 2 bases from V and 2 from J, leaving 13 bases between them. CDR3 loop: CASSLFTGTPGNTIYF. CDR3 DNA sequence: TGTGCCAGCAGCTTATTCACCGGGACCCCTGGAAACACCATATATTTT.

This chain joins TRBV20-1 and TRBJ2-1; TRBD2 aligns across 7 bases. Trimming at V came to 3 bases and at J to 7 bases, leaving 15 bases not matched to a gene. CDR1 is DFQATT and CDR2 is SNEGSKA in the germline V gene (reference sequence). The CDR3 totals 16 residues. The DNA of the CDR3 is TGCAGTGCTAGTCCCGGAAGTAGCGGGCGCTTTAATGAGCAGTTCTTC. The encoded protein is CSASPGSSGRFNEQFF.

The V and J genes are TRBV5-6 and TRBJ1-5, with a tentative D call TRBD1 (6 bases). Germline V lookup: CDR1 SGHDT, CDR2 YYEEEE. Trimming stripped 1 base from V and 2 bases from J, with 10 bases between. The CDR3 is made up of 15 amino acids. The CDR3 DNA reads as TGTGCCAGCAGCTTGTACAGGGTTGGCAATCAGCCCCAGCATTTT. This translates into CASSLYRVGNQPQHF.

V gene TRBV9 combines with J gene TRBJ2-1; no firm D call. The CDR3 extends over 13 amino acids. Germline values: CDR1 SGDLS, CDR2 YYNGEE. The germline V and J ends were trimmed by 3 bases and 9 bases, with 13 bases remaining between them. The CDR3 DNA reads TGTGCCAGCAGCGCCCGATACCTCTCTGAGCAGTTCTTC. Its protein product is CASSARYLSEQFF.

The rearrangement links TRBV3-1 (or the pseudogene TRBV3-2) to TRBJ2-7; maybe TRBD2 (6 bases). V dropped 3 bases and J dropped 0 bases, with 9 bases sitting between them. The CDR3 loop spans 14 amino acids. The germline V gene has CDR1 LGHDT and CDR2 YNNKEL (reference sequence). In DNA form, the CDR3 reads TGTGCCAGCAGCCATTTCGGGAGCTCCTACGAGCAGTACTTC. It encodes CASSHFGSSYEQYF.

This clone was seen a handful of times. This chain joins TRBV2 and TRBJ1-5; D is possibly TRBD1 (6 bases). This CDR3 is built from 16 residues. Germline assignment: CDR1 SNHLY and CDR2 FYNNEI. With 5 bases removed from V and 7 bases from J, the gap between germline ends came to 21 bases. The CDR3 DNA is TGTGCCAGCAGTCCGGTGGGGGCGACCATTGACCAGCCCCAGCATTTT. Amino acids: CASSPVGATIDQPQHF.

The CDR3, as DNA: TGCGCCAGCAGCCAACCCTTAGGACTAGCGGGAGGGTCGTACCAAGAGACCCAGTACTTC. It is translated as CASSQPLGLAGGSYQETQYF. The chain has TRBV4-1 and TRBJ2-5; 15 nucleotides agree with TRBD2. The CDR3 contains 20 residues. Unmatched junction bases numbered 10, after V lost 2 bases and J lost 0 bases. Germline V CDR1 and CDR2: MGHRA, YSYEKL.

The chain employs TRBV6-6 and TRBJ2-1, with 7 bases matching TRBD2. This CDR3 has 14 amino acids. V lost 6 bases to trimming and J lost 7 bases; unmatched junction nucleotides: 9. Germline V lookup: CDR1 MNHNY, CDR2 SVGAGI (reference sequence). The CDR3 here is CASSPRTSSNEQFF. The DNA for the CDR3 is TGTGCCAGCAGCCCCCGGACTAGTTCGAATGAGCAGTTCTTC.

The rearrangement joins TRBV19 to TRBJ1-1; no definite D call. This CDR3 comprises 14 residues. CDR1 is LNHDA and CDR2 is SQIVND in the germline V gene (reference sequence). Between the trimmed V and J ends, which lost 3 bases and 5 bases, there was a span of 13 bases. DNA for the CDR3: TGTGCCAGTAGTATGGGGATGGGGTTAACTGAAGCTTTCTTT. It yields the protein CASSMGMGLTEAFF.

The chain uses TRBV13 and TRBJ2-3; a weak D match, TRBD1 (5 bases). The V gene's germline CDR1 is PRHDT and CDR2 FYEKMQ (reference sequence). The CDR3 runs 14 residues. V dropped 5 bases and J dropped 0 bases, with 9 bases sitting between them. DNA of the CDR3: TGTGCCAGCAGCGCCCAGGGTAGCACAGATACGCAGTATTTT. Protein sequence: CASSAQGSTDTQYF.

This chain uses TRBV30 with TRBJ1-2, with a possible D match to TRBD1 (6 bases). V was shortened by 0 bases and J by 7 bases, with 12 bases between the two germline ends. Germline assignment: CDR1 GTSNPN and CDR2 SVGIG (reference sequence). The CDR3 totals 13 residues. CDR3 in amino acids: CAWSVHREVGYTF. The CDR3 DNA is TGTGCCTGGAGTGTACACAGGGAGGTTGGCTACACCTTC. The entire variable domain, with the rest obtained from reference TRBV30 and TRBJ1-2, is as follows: SQTIHQWPATLVQPVGSPLSLECTVEGTSNPNLYWYRQAAGRGLQLLFYSVGIGQISSEVPQNLSASRPQDRQFILSSKKLLLSDSGFYLCAWSVHREVGYTFGSGTRLTVV.

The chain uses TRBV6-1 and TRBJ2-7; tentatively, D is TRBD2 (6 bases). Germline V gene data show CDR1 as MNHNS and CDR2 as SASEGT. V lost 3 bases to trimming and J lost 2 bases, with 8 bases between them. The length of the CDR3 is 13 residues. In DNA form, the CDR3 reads TGTGCCAGCAGTGAGGGACTTCCCTACGAGCAGTACTTC. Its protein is CASSEGLPYEQYF.

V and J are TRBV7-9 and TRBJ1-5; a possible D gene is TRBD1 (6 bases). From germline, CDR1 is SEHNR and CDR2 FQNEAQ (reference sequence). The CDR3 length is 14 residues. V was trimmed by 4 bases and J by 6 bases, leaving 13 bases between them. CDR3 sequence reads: CASSYGGQIQPQHF. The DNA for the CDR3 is TGTGCCAGCAGCTACGGAGGACAGATTCAGCCCCAGCATTTT.

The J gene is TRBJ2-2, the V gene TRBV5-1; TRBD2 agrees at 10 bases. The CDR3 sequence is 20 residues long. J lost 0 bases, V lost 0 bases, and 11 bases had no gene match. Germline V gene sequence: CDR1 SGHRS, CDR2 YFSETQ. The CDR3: CASSLVPRTSGVANTGELFF. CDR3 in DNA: TGCGCCAGCAGCTTGGTTCCCCGTACTAGCGGGGTCGCGAACACCGGGGAGCTGTTTTTT.

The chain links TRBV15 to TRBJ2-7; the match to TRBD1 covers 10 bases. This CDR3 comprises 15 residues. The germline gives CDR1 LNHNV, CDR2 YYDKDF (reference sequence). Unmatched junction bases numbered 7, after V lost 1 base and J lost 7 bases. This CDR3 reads CATSRVRQGAGEQYF. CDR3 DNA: TGTGCCACCAGCAGAGTAAGACAGGGGGCAGGAGAGCAGTACTTC.

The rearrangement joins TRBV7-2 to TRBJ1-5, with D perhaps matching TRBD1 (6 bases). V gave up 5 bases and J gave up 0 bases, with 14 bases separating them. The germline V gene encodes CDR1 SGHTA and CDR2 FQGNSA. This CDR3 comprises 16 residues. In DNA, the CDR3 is TGTGCCAGCAGCCCGACGTGGGGGGCTAGCAATCAGCCCCAGCATTTT. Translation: CASSPTWGASNQPQHF.